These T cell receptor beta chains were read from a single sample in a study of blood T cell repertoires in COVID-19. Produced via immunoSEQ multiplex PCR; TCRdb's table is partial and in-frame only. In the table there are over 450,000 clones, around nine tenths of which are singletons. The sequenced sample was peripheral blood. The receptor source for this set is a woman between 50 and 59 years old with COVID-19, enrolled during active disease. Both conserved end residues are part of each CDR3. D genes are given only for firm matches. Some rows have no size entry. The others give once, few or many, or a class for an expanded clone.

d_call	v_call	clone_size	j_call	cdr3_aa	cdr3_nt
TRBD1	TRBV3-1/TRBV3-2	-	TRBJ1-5	CASSPETGGQPQHF	TGTGCCAGCAGCCCTGAGACAGGGGGTCAGCCCCAGCATTTT
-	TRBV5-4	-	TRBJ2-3	CASSSQDGHTDTQYF	TGTGCCAGCAGCTCCCAGGATGGGCACACAGATACGCAGTATTTT
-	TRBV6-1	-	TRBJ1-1	CASSDPAGANTEAFF	TGTGCCAGCAGTGACCCTGCAGGGGCGAACACTGAAGCTTTCTTT
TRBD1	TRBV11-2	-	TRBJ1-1	CASSLEQGQEAFF	TGTGCCAGCAGCTTAGAACAGGGACAGGAAGCTTTCTTT
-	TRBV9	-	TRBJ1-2	CASSGRQDANYGYTF	TGTGCCAGCAGCGGCCGACAGGACGCTAACTATGGCTACACCTTC
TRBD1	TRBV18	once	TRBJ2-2	CASSPRQGAATGELFF	TGTGCCAGCTCACCTAGACAGGGGGCGGCCACCGGGGAGCTGTTTTTT
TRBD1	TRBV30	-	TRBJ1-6	CAWSDRGFYNSPLHF	TGTGCCTGGAGTGACAGGGGATTCTATAATTCACCCCTCCACTTT
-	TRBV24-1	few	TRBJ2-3	CATSDLGRGNTDTQYF	TGTGCCACCAGTGATTTGGGCAGGGGTAACACAGATACGCAGTATTTT
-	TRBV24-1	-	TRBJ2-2	CATSDPYTGELFF	TGTGCCACCAGTGATCCTTACACCGGGGAGCTGTTTTTT
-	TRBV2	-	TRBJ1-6	CASSEPYSNSPLHF	TGTGCCAGCAGTGAGCCCTACAGTAATTCACCCCTCCACTTT
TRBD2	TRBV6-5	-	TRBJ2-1	CASSYSSASGGEQFF	TGTGCCAGCAGTTATTCAAGCGCTAGCGGGGGTGAGCAGTTCTTC
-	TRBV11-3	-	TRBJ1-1	CASSPGGEGNTEAFF	TGTGCCAGCAGTCCCGGCGGGGAAGGGAACACTGAAGCTTTCTTT
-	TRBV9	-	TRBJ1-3	CASGLSAAGSGNTIYF	TGTGCCAGCGGTCTAAGCGCGGCGGGTTCTGGAAACACCATATATTTT
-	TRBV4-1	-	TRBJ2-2	CASARTGELFF	TGCGCCAGCGCCAGGACCGGGGAGCTGTTTTTT
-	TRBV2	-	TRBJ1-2	CASSRQPNYGYTF	TGTGCCAGCAGCAGACAGCCTAACTATGGCTACACCTTC
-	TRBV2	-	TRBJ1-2	CASSDSINYGYTF	TGTGCCAGCAGTGATTCCATCAACTATGGCTACACCTTC
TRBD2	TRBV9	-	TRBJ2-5	CASSVGLAAETQYF	TGTGCCAGCAGCGTAGGACTAGCTGCGGAGACCCAGTACTTC
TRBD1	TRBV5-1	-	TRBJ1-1	CASSPTPGDRGNTEAFF	TGCGCCAGCAGCCCTACGCCCGGGGACAGGGGAAACACTGAAGCTTTCTTT
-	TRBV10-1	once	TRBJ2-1	CASSDYAYNEQFF	TGCGCCAGCAGTGACTACGCGTACAATGAGCAGTTCTTC
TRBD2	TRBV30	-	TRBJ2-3	CAFQTGTSGNTDTQYF	TGTGCCTTCCAAACCGGGACTAGCGGGAACACAGATACGCAGTATTTT
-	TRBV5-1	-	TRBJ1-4	CASSLEAGEAEKLFF	TGCGCCAGCAGCTTGGAAGCCGGGGAAGCTGAAAAACTGTTTTTT
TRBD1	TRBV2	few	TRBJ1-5	CASSPDRVKGNQPQHF	TGTGCCAGCAGTCCCGACAGGGTGAAGGGCAATCAGCCCCAGCATTTT
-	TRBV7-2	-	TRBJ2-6	CASSLVGGGLRHGANVLTF	TGTGCCAGCAGCTTAGTGGGCGGCGGGCTGAGACATGGGGCCAACGTCCTGACTTTC
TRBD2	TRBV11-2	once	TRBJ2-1	CASSLMSGGANEQFF	TGTGCCAGCAGCTTAATGAGCGGGGGGGCCAATGAGCAGTTCTTC
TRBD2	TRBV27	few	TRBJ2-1	CASTPGGGSYNEQFF	TGTGCCAGCACCCCCGGCGGGGGGTCTTACAATGAGCAGTTCTTC
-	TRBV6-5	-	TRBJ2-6	CASSLYASGANVLTF	TGTGCCAGCAGTCTATACGCCTCTGGGGCCAACGTCCTGACTTTC
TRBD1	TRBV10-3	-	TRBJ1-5	CASRGTVNQPQHF	TGTGCCTCAAGGGGGACAGTCAATCAGCCCCAGCATTTT
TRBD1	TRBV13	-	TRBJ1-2	CASSLGSGGYGYTF	TGTGCCAGCAGCTTAGGCTCAGGGGGCTATGGCTACACCTTC
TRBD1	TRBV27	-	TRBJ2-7	CASSAWDSPYEQYF	TGTGCCAGCAGTGCCTGGGACAGTCCTTACGAGCAGTACTTC
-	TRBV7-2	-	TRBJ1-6	CASSPETAFHSPLHF	TGTGCCAGCAGCCCCGAGACAGCGTTTCATTCACCCCTCCACTTT
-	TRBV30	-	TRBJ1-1	CAWRGGINNRAEAFF	TGTGCCTGGAGGGGGGGGATAAATAATCGTGCTGAAGCTTTCTTT
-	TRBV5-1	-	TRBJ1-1	CASSLEGPRVTEAFF	TGCGCCAGCAGCTTGGAGGGGCCTCGGGTCACTGAAGCTTTCTTT
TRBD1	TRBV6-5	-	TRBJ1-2	CASSYSTGAYGYTF	TGTGCCAGCAGTTATTCGACAGGGGCATATGGCTACACCTTC
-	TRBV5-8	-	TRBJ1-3	CASSFMGSSGNTIYF	TGTGCCAGCAGCTTTATGGGGAGCTCTGGAAACACCATATATTTT
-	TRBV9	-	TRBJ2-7	CASSVGVADTYEQYF	TGTGCCAGCAGCGTGGGGGTAGCGGACACCTACGAGCAGTACTTC
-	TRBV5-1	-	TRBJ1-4	CASSSSSGTRAGEKLFF	TGCGCCAGCAGCTCGTCCTCCGGGACAAGGGCGGGCGAAAAACTGTTTTTT
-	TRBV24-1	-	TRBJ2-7	CATRNDRSSYEQYF	TGTGCCACCAGGAACGACAGGAGCTCCTACGAGCAGTACTTC
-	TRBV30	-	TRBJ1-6	CAWSVLLGSNSPLHF	TGTGCCTGGAGTGTACTGCTAGGATCTAATTCACCCCTCCACTTT
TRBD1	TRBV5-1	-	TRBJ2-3	CASSSDRGHSTDTQYF	TGCGCCAGCAGCTCCGACAGGGGCCACAGCACAGATACGCAGTATTTT
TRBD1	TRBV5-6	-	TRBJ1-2	CASSLGARQGQPSYGYTF	TGTGCCAGCAGCTTGGGGGCCCGACAGGGGCAACCTAGCTATGGCTACACCTTC